Listed below are T cell receptor beta chains from one sample, sequenced in a study of blood T cell repertoires in COVID-19. Sequenced by immunoSEQ multiplex PCR; TCRdb stores in-frame clones only, minus some. The repertoire includes 450,000 or so clones, 89% of them detected once, and roughly 1.6% sits in the top ten. Sample: peripheral blood. These receptors were collected from a woman aged 40-49 years with COVID-19, enrolled during active disease. Both conserved end residues are part of each CDR3.

v_gene	j_gene	CDR3aa
TRBV5-1	TRBJ1-2	CASSLAGTGALNYGYTF
TRBV4-3	TRBJ1-4	CASSHRWKTGDNEKLFF
TRBV20-1	TRBJ1-1	CSVPNFPKAFF
TRBV7-9	TRBJ1-6	CASSGGDRWNSPLHF
TRBV18	TRBJ2-1	CASSPNSGILAEQFF
TRBV18	TRBJ2-5	CASSGTSVETQYF
TRBV28	TRBJ1-5	CASRGTDVESQPQHF
TRBV11-2	TRBJ1-6	CASSLGGQANSPLHF
TRBV7-9	TRBJ1-2	CASSLAVGRAEGYTF
TRBV7-7	TRBJ2-5	CASSLVGGGSQETQYF
TRBV5-1	TRBJ1-2	CASSIGQGRDGYTF
TRBV2	TRBJ2-3	CASSGRGLATDTQYF
TRBV5-1	TRBJ2-3	CASSWPPGLAISDTQYF
TRBV19	TRBJ1-5	CASSIFRGQVSNQPQHF
TRBV27	TRBJ1-3	CASSSRRADTIYF
TRBV7-3	TRBJ2-3	CASSLTGMDTQYF
TRBV29-1	TRBJ2-7	CSVTGARYEQYF
TRBV14	TRBJ1-6	CASSPRLTGNSPLHF
TRBV6-2/TRBV6-3	TRBJ2-1	CASSYQWEGINEQFF
TRBV10-3	TRBJ1-3	CAISESKWTGENTIYF
TRBV14	TRBJ1-1	CASSRQKITGQNTEAFF
TRBV20-1	TRBJ1-6	CSASSPGPLHF
TRBV28	TRBJ1-3	CASSLFPDFSGNTIYF
TRBV9	TRBJ2-5	CASSVVAGGPETQYF
TRBV6-2/TRBV6-3	TRBJ1-1	CASSPQGGLTAEAFF
TRBV24-1	TRBJ2-7	CATSDLGGQGSDYEQYF
TRBV28	TRBJ1-1	CASRRQGFDTEAFF
TRBV5-5	TRBJ1-5	CASSGGFRTNQPQHF
TRBV4-3	TRBJ2-3	CASSRSGFGTDTQYF
TRBV9	TRBJ2-1	CASSVDPTSGLGNEQFF
TRBV28	TRBJ2-7	CASSFGQGHHSSYEQYF
TRBV28	TRBJ2-2	CASSSPGTGPGELFF
TRBV5-8	TRBJ1-5	CASSLGALSDRELQPQHF
TRBV9	TRBJ1-4	CASSPQPGGEGGKLFF
TRBV2	TRBJ2-3	CASSEGLPTTDTQYF
TRBV7-9	TRBJ2-7	CASSLREGPFSYEQYF
TRBV5-5	TRBJ1-1	CASSLVGGAGGEAFF
TRBV7-9	TRBJ1-2	CASTHGGQGANYGYTF
TRBV5-6	TRBJ1-5	CASSLMDEGPPGPQHF
TRBV11-2	TRBJ1-5	CASSVTDRAGNQPQHF
TRBV18	TRBJ2-7	CASSPGTDPYEQYF
TRBV30	TRBJ1-2	CASPGGNLYGYTF
TRBV18	TRBJ1-5	CASSPWAENSNQPQHF
TRBV2	TRBJ1-6	CASSDPGTVNSPLHF
TRBV10-3	TRBJ1-4	CAISPGGRGEKLFF
TRBV6-2/TRBV6-3	TRBJ1-1	CASSHWPNVLGETEAFF
TRBV7-9	TRBJ1-1	CASSFNPGVNTEAFF
TRBV28	TRBJ2-5	CAVANYQETQYF
TRBV7-2	TRBJ2-1	CASIRSSDFYNEQFF
TRBV20-1	TRBJ1-2	CSANGNGGYTF
TRBV5-6	TRBJ1-4	CASRFRGDEKLFF
TRBV6-2/TRBV6-3	TRBJ2-7	CASSYSPGEGNFYEQYF
TRBV7-2	TRBJ2-3	CASSPTPSTDTQYF
TRBV28	TRBJ1-5	CASTRLKDTYQPQHF
TRBV4-1	TRBJ2-1	CASSLLAGRSYNEQFF
TRBV28	TRBJ2-7	CASIGQTYEQYF
TRBV3-1/TRBV3-2	TRBJ2-1	CASSLRPTSGSNNEQFF
TRBV11-3	TRBJ2-3	CASSTRTSGDTDTQYF